This entry lists 18 T cell receptor beta chains sequenced from one sample in a study of T cells in localized non-small cell lung cancer. Clones were read by immunoSEQ multiplex PCR, and TCRdb kept only the in-frame ones, dropping some. The table shows about 3,000 clones, with approximately 23% occurring only once. This sample comprised lung tumor tissue, obtained before any cancer treatment. These TCRs come from a woman aged 35 to 69 with stage I lung adenocarcinoma.

The DNA of the CDR3 is TGTGCCAGCTCACCACCGAGTGGGCGAGAGACCCAGTACTTC. Amino acid sequence: CASSPPSGRETQYF. The chain recombines TRBV18 with TRBJ2-5; no firm D call. The V end was cut by 0 bases, the J end by 4 bases, with 9 bases between. From germline, CDR1 is KGHSH and CDR2 LQKENI. CDR3 size: 14 residues.

The chain carries TRBV5-1 and TRBJ2-1; 10 positions agree with TRBD2. This CDR3 comprises 16 residues. Per germline, CDR1 SGHRS and CDR2 YFSETQ. The ends lost 1 base at V and 5 bases at J; junction bases unmatched: 6. The CDR3 is CASSLPLAGLDNEQFF. CDR3 sequence (DNA): TGCGCCAGCAGCTTGCCACTAGCGGGGCTAGACAATGAGCAGTTCTTC.

This clone was seen a few times. The rearrangement links TRBV6-8 to TRBJ2-7; 11 bases agree with TRBD1. V shed 5 bases and J 2 bases; nucleotides not matched to a gene: 5. The CDR3 is made up of 15 amino acids. Germline CDR1 MNHGY, CDR2 SAAAGT. The CDR3 region is CASSPGTGGTYEQYF. The CDR3 DNA reads TGTGCCAGCAGTCCCGGGACAGGGGGAACCTACGAGCAGTACTTC.

The chain employs TRBV6-8 and TRBJ2-3, with 9 positions matching TRBD1. From germline, CDR1 is MNHGY and CDR2 SAAAGT. V shed 10 bases, J shed 4 bases, and the junction held 6 bases outside the gene matches. The CDR3 is 13 amino acids. The CDR3 is CATRDRAADTQYF. DNA of the CDR3: TGTGCCACGCGGGACAGGGCGGCAGATACGCAGTATTTT.

V gene TRBV18 combines with J gene TRBJ2-6; unclear D gene. V lost 0 bases and J 4 bases, leaving 7 bases between the germline ends. Germline values: CDR1 KGHSH, CDR2 LQKENI. The CDR3 runs 15 residues. Here the CDR3 DNA reads TGTGCCAGCTCACCACCTGCAACAGGGGCCAACGTCCTGACTTTC. Amino acids: CASSPPATGANVLTF.

This chain's CDR3 is CASSALGLARTDTQYF. DNA for the CDR3: TGTGCCAGCAGTGCCCTAGGGCTAGCGAGGACAGATACGCAGTATTTT. The chain links TRBV6-8 to TRBJ2-3; D possibly corresponds to TRBD2 (6 bases). Trimming shortened V by 5 bases and J by 3 bases, and 18 bases separated the two germline ends. The length of the CDR3 is 16 residues. Germline V gene sequence: CDR1 MNHGY, CDR2 SAAAGT.

This sequence joins TRBV28 and TRBJ2-1; TRBD2 agrees at 9 bases. V lost 6 bases, J lost 12 bases, and 15 bases stayed unmatched. Germline lookup yields CDR1 MDHEN and CDR2 SYDVKM. This CDR3 is 15 amino acids long. Written as DNA, the CDR3 is TGTGCCAGCAGGTCACAGCCCCTTAGCGGGGGATGGCAGTTCTTC. Translating it yields CASRSQPLSGGWQFF.

In its sample, this clone was seen a few times. The V and J genes are TRBV11-3 and TRBJ1-1, with D maybe TRBD1 (6 bases). Germline V gene lookup returns CDR1 SGHNT and CDR2 YENEEA. Trimming stripped 2 bases from V and 3 bases from J, with 19 bases between. This CDR3 contains 17 residues. This chain's CDR3 is CASSLSPGGRRDTEAFF. The DNA for the CDR3 is TGTGCCAGCAGCTTATCGCCCGGGGGGCGCCGAGACACTGAAGCTTTCTTT.

This clone is medium-sized within its sample. The J gene is TRBJ1-1, the V gene TRBV6-8, with 9 bases that match TRBD1. The CDR3 spans 15 residues. With V trimmed by 4 bases and J by 4 bases, 7 bases remained unmatched. CDR1 is MNHGY, CDR2 SAAAGT, per germline. This chain's CDR3 is CASSSHTGGSTEAFF. In nucleotides, the CDR3 is TGTGCCAGCAGTTCCCATACAGGGGGCAGCACTGAAGCTTTCTTT.

The J gene is TRBJ1-5, the V gene TRBV19; 9 nucleotides align to TRBD1. Germline V gene lookup returns CDR1 LNHDA and CDR2 SQIVND (reference sequence). This CDR3 is built from 15 residues. V gave up 4 bases and J gave up 7 bases; unmatched junction bases: 8. The CDR3 DNA sequence: TGTGCCAGTAGTACATCACAGGGGGCAAGGCAGCCCCAGCATTTT. As protein: CASSTSQGARQPQHF.

By proportion, this clone is medium-sized (0.01 to 0.1%). The chain joins TRBV30 to TRBJ1-6, with D possibly being TRBD1 (5 bases). The germline V gene encodes CDR1 GTSNPN and CDR2 SVGIG (reference sequence). The CDR3 contains 13 residues. The V end lost 3 bases, the J end lost 6 bases, and 9 bases lay between the germline ends. The CDR3 nucleotides are TGTGCCTGGAGGGGGGTCTCTAATTCACCCCTCCACTTT. This sequence encodes CAWRGVSNSPLHF.

The rearrangement links TRBV11-3 to TRBJ1-2; the D is unclear. Per the germline V gene, CDR1 is SGHNT and CDR2 is YENEEA. The CDR3 has 14 residues. Trimming removed 3 bases at V and 0 bases at J, with 8 bases between. The CDR3 DNA is TGTGCCAGCAGCTTGGCGGAAGCTAACTATGGCTACACCTTC. Its translation: CASSLAEANYGYTF. The full variable domain, in which reference TRBV11-3 and TRBJ1-2 provide the parts outside the CDR3, is EAGVVQSPRYKIIEKKQPVAFWCNPISGHNTLYWYLQNLGQGPELLIRYENEEAVDDSQLPKDRFSAERLKGVDSTLKIQPAELGDSAVYLCASSLAEANYGYTFGSGTRLTVV.

The CDR3 loop reads CASSDWDDSYEQYF. DNA for the CDR3: TGTGCCAGCAGTGACTGGGATGACTCCTACGAGCAGTACTTC. The V gene is TRBV6-8, the J gene TRBJ2-7; D ambiguous. Deletions cut 5 bases from V and 0 bases from J, with 11 bases between. Germline V gene sequence: CDR1 MNHGY, CDR2 SAAAGT. CDR3 size: 14 residues.

This clone counts as medium-sized. J is TRBJ1-1 and V is TRBV11-3; 7 nucleotides agree with TRBD1. Germline values: CDR1 SGHNT, CDR2 YENEEA. The CDR3 spans 15 residues. Trimming at V came to 3 bases and at J to 2 bases, leaving 6 bases not matched to a gene. Here the CDR3 reads CASSLLQGSNTEAFF. CDR3 in DNA: TGTGCCAGCAGCTTGCTACAGGGGAGTAACACTGAAGCTTTCTTT.

This chain links TRBV11-3 with TRBJ1-3; D is unclear. This CDR3 has 14 residues. V was shortened by 5 bases and J by 4 bases, with 12 bases between the two germline ends. In germline, CDR1 is SGHNT, CDR2 YENEEA. The CDR3 loop reads CASSHSLGGNTIYF. The CDR3 DNA reads as TGTGCCAGCAGCCATTCACTGGGAGGAAACACCATATATTTT.

The CDR3 spells CASSITSGVVGELFF. CDR3 sequence (DNA): TGTGCCAGTAGTATAACTAGCGGGGTTGTCGGGGAGCTGTTTTTT. The chain carries TRBV19 and TRBJ2-2, with TRBD2 identical over 10 bases. The CDR3 has 15 amino acids. Trimming at V came to 2 bases and at J to 7 bases, leaving 4 bases not matched to a gene. Germline assignment: CDR1 LNHDA and CDR2 SQIVND (reference sequence).

This clone was recorded a few times. The rearrangement uses TRBV9 and TRBJ2-1, with TRBD2 matching 10 bases. CDR1 and CDR2 (germline): SGDLS, YYNGEE. V lost 5 bases, J lost 7 bases, and 9 bases stayed unmatched. The CDR3 extends over 15 amino acids. The CDR3 DNA follows: TGTGCCAGCAGTGAGATTAGCGGGGGGTATAATGAGCAGTTCTTC. This translates into CASSEISGGYNEQFF.

This clone was seen a few times. This sequence joins TRBV19 and TRBJ1-3; 8 bases are shared with TRBD1. CDR1 and CDR2 (germline): LNHDA, SQIVND (reference sequence). With V trimmed by 6 bases and J by 0 bases, 4 bases remained unmatched. The CDR3 has 15 residues. The DNA of the CDR3 is TGTGCCAGTAGACGGGACAGGAGCTCTGGAAACACCATATATTTT. This translates into CASRRDRSSGNTIYF.